The clone carrying this T cell receptor (beta chain) was detected ten times or more. Its target is not known. The authors ran a second PCR of 7 to 11 cycles using a sample-barcoded 5' primer and a J-beta primer mix. One entry per CDR3 protein results from TCRdb running MiXCR on the 5' RACE reads. The data show some 860,000 distinct CDR3 sequences, more than 55% seen once. These data are taken from a study of blood T cells in healthy people across ages. CDR3 length: 15 amino acids. Trimming at V came to 6 bases and at J to 4 bases, leaving 13 bases not matched to a gene. Germline values: CDR1 SQVTM, CDR2 ANQGSEA. Study outcomes and limitations: As naive T cell percentage varied, TCR beta diversity correlated strongly with it.

The clonotype originates from a man in his forties or fifties in good health. The chain carries TRBV29-1 and TRBJ2-5; 8 bases match TRBD2. Input material: blood. CDR3 DNA: TGCAGCGTCACCCTCGCCATCGGGGGGGGAGAGACCCAGTACTTC. Translating it yields CSVTLAIGGGETQYF.